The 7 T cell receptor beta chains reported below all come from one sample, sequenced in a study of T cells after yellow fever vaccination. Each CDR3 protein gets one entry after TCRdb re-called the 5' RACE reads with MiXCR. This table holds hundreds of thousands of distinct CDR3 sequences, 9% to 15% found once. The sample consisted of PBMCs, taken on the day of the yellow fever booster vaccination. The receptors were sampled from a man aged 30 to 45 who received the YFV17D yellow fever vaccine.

In DNA form, the CDR3 reads TGCGCCAGCAGCTTCATCGACAGCACAGATACGCAGTATTTT. Translating gives CASSFIDSTDTQYF. The chain combines TRBV5-1 with TRBJ2-3; D gene ambiguous. The CDR3 loop spans 14 amino acids. The germline V gene encodes CDR1 SGHRS and CDR2 YFSETQ. V was clipped by 2 bases and J by 0 bases, with 7 bases between them. Full variable domain (remainder filled in from reference TRBV5-1 and TRBJ2-3): KAGVTQTPRYLIKTRGQQVTLSCSPISGHRSVSWYQQTPGQGLQFLFEYFSETQRNKGNFPGRFSGRQFSNSRSEMNVSTLELGDSALYLCASSFIDSTDTQYFGPGTRLTVL.

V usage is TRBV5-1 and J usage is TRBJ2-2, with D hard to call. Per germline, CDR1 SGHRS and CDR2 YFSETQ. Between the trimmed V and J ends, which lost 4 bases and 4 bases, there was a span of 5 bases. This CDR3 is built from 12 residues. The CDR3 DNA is TGCGCCAGCAGCATAACCACCGGGGAGCTGTTTTTT. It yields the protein CASSITTGELFF.

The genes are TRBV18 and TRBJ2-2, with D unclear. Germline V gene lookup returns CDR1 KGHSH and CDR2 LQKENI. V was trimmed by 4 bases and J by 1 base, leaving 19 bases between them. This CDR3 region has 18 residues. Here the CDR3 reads CASSRLSARKGNTGELFF. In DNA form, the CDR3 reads TGTGCCAGCTCACGCCTTTCGGCTAGAAAGGGGAACACCGGGGAGCTGTTTTTT.

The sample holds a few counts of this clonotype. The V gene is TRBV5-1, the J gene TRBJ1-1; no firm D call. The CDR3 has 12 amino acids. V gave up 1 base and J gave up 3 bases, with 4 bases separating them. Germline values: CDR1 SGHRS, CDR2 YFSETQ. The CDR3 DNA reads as TGCGCCAGCAGCTTGAAGGACACTGAAGCTTTCTTT. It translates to CASSLKDTEAFF.

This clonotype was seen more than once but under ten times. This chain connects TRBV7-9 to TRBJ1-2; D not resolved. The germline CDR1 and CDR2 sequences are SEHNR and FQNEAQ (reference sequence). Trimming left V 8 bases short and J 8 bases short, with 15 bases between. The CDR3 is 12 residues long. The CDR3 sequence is CASSRQDWGYTF. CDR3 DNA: TGTGCCAGCTCCCGGCAGGACTGGGGCTACACCTTC. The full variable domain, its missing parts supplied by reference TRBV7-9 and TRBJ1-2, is DTGVSQNPRHKITKRGQNVTFRCDPISEHNRLYWYRQTLGQGPEFLTYFQNEAQLEKSRLLSDRFSAERPKGSFSTLEIQRTEQGDSAMYLCASSRQDWGYTFGSGTRLTVV.

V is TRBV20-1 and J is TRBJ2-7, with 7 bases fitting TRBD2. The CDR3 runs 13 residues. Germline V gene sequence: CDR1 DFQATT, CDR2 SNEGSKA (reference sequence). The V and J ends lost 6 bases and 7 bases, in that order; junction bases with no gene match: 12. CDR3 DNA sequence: TGCAGTGCCCGAGGGCCGGGAGGACGGGAGCAGTACTTC. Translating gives CSARGPGGREQYF.

CDR3 sequence reads: CASSPLGRSGRGETQYF. In DNA, the CDR3 is TGTGCCAGCAGCCCCCTCGGCCGCAGCGGGAGGGGAGAGACCCAGTACTTC. The genes are TRBV7-2 and TRBJ2-5; 10 bases agree with TRBD2. J was trimmed by 4 bases and V by 5 bases; bases with no gene match: 13. The CDR3 totals 17 residues. Germline-derived CDR1 and CDR2 are SGHTA and FQGNSA.